This passage covers 9 T cell receptor beta chains from one sample sequenced in a study of blood T cell repertoires in COVID-19. Assay: immunoSEQ multiplex PCR; the TCRdb copy retains only in-frame clones and omits some. Of roughly 400,000 clones listed, around 90% are singletons. The sequencing input was PBMCs or T cells enriched from blood (not recorded which). The receptors come from a woman aged 40 to 55 with acute COVID-19.

The chain is built from TRBV29-1 and TRBJ2-1; TRBD1 agrees at 7 bases. The CDR3 covers 15 residues. V was pared by 3 bases and J by 7 bases, with 12 bases of the junction left unmatched. CDR1 SQVTM and CDR2 ANQGSEA come from the germline V gene. This chain's CDR3 is CSVEMGEGAKNEQFF. In nucleotides, the CDR3 is TGCAGCGTTGAGATGGGCGAGGGGGCTAAAAATGAGCAGTTCTTC.

The J gene is TRBJ1-2, the V gene TRBV6-6; D ambiguous. Trimming removed 4 bases from V and 2 bases from J, with 8 bases in between. Looked up from germline, CDR1 is MNHNY and CDR2 is SVGAGI (reference sequence). The CDR3 consists of 13 residues. CDR3: CASSLAVNYGYTF. The DNA for the CDR3 is TGTGCCAGCAGTTTGGCGGTCAACTATGGCTACACCTTC.

This rearrangement joins TRBV30 to TRBJ1-4; D unclear. Germline assignment: CDR1 GTSNPN and CDR2 SVGIG (reference sequence). CDR3 size: 14 residues. The germline V and J ends were trimmed by 2 bases and 4 bases, with 11 bases remaining between them. CDR3 in amino acids: CAWSMGSSNEKLFF. Written as DNA, the CDR3 is TGTGCCTGGAGTATGGGCAGTAGTAATGAAAAACTGTTTTTT. The whole variable domain, filled in from reference TRBV30 and TRBJ1-4, reads SQTIHQWPATLVQPVGSPLSLECTVEGTSNPNLYWYRQAAGRGLQLLFYSVGIGQISSEVPQNLSASRPQDRQFILSSKKLLLSDSGFYLCAWSMGSSNEKLFFGSGTQLSVL.

The CDR3, as DNA: TGTGCCAGCAGTATAAGACAGGGGGGAGAAGCTTTCTTT. Protein sequence: CASSIRQGGEAFF. This rearrangement joins TRBV12-3 or TRBV12-4 to TRBJ1-1; 9 nucleotides match TRBD1. This CDR3 has 13 amino acids. V lost 5 bases to trimming and J lost 8 bases; unmatched junction nucleotides: 6.

This chain joins TRBV7-7 and TRBJ2-1, with 7 bases lining up with TRBD2. From germline, CDR1 is SSHAT and CDR2 FNYEAQ (reference sequence). V was pared by 5 bases and J by 9 bases, with 10 bases of the junction left unmatched. CDR3 size: 14 residues. CDR3 protein: CASSVRTRASEQFF. CDR3 bases: TGTGCCAGCAGCGTACGGACTAGGGCGAGTGAGCAGTTCTTC.

The V gene is TRBV19, the J gene TRBJ1-6; D gene ambiguous. In germline, CDR1 is LNHDA, CDR2 SQIVND (reference sequence). CDR3 length: 13 amino acids. The V end was cut by 7 bases, the J end by 6 bases, with 10 bases between. The CDR3 sequence is CASTHTVNSPLHF. CDR3 sequence (DNA): TGTGCCAGTACCCACACCGTTAATTCACCCCTCCACTTT.

The rearrangement uses TRBV7-8 and TRBJ2-1; D is perhaps TRBD2 (5 bases). The CDR3 loop spans 15 amino acids. From germline, CDR1 is SGHVS and CDR2 FQNEAQ. V was cut by 5 bases and J by 9 bases, with 20 bases left in between. This CDR3 reads CASSPARAQGSEQFF. The CDR3 bases are TGTGCCAGCAGCCCAGCCCGGGCCCAAGGGAGTGAGCAGTTCTTC.

The chain joins TRBV2 to TRBJ2-4; 12 nucleotides agree with TRBD2. The germline gives CDR1 SNHLY, CDR2 FYNNEI. The CDR3 has 18 amino acids. V was pared by 6 bases and J by 0 bases, with 9 bases of the junction left unmatched. The CDR3 DNA follows: TGTGCCAGCAGAAAGACTAGCGGGGGACCCCTAGCCAAAAACATTCAGTACTTC. Protein: CASRKTSGGPLAKNIQYF.

The CDR3 protein is CAISTGGPNQPQHF. DNA for the CDR3: TGTGCCATCAGTACAGGGGGACCTAATCAGCCCCAGCATTTT. The chain recombines TRBV10-3 with TRBJ1-5; TRBD1 aligns across 8 bases. This CDR3 has 14 residues. Unmatched junction bases numbered 4, after V lost 5 bases and J lost 4 bases. Germline V gene lookup returns CDR1 ENHRY and CDR2 SYGVKD.